The 31 T cell receptor beta chains listed next were all sequenced from one sample in a study of OX40 agonist ivuxolimab in advanced cancers. TCRdb's table, derived via immunoSEQ multiplex PCR, lists solely in-frame clones and lacks some. Of about 89,000 clones in the sample, about 88% are singletons; the top ten hold 0.25% to 0.35%. The starting material was CD4+ or CD8+ T cells sorted from blood, obtained in a trial of the OX40 agonist ivuxolimab. The origin of the receptors is an adult with an advanced solid tumor such as melanoma, head and neck, liver or kidney cancer.

This chain joins TRBV5-6 and TRBJ2-5; 7 bases match TRBD2. CDR1 SGHDT and CDR2 YYEEEE come from the germline V gene. This CDR3 has 13 residues. V was pared by 4 bases and J by 9 bases, with 9 bases of the junction left unmatched. The CDR3 DNA sequence: TGTGCCAGCAGCCCAGGGAGGGGAGTGGCCCAGTACTTC. The encoded protein is CASSPGRGVAQYF.

The rearrangement links TRBV29-1 to TRBJ2-7; D is undetermined. This CDR3 comprises 10 residues. Germline V lookup: CDR1 SQVTM, CDR2 ANQGSEA. Trimming shortened V by 4 bases and J by 5 bases, and 6 bases separated the two germline ends. The CDR3 loop is CSVGQNEQYF. As DNA, the CDR3 is TGCAGCGTTGGGCAGAACGAGCAGTACTTC.

V usage is TRBV6-5 and J usage is TRBJ2-7, with D possibly being TRBD1 or TRBD2 (5 bases each). This CDR3 comprises 16 residues. Trimming left V 4 bases short and J 0 bases short, with 16 bases between. Germline V gene sequence: CDR1 MNHEY, CDR2 SVGAGI. In DNA, the CDR3 is TGTGCCAGCAGTTCCGGGACGTTCCCCCACTCCTACGAGCAGTACTTC. Its translation: CASSSGTFPHSYEQYF.

The rearrangement uses TRBV7-2 and TRBJ1-1; no clear D gene. The CDR3 length is 14 residues. The germline V gene encodes CDR1 SGHTA and CDR2 FQGNSA. The V end lost 5 bases, the J end lost 0 bases, and 10 bases lay between the germline ends. The DNA of the CDR3 is TGTGCCAGCAGCCCGGGTACCATGAACACTGAAGCTTTCTTT. Encoded protein: CASSPGTMNTEAFF. Looking up the rest from reference TRBV7-2 and TRBJ1-1 gives the full variable domain: GAGVSQSPSNKVTEKGKDVELRCDPISGHTALYWYRQSLGQGLEFLIYFQGNSAPDKSGLPSDRFSAERTGGSVSTLTIQRTQQEDSAVYLCASSPGTMNTEAFFGQGTRLTVV.

V and J are TRBV7-2 and TRBJ2-1; no clear D. Germline values: CDR1 SGHTA, CDR2 FQGNSA. The CDR3 runs 11 residues. V was clipped by 8 bases and J by 7 bases, with 9 bases between them. CDR3: CASGRANEQFF. CDR3 DNA sequence: TGTGCCAGCGGACGGGCAAATGAGCAGTTCTTC.

V usage is TRBV19 and J usage is TRBJ2-1; tentative D call: TRBD1 (5 bases). From germline, CDR1 is LNHDA and CDR2 SQIVND (reference sequence). CDR3 length: 11 residues. The V end was cut by 7 bases, the J end by 15 bases, with 16 bases between. The DNA for the CDR3 is TGTGCCAGTACGAAGGACACCCGTTGGTTCTTC. Amino acid sequence: CASTKDTRWFF.

V gene TRBV7-2 combines with J gene TRBJ2-1, with D possibly matching TRBD2 (6 bases). The V end lost 0 bases, the J end lost 6 bases, and 33 bases lay between the germline ends. The CDR3 is made up of 22 amino acids. Germline V gene sequence: CDR1 SGHTA, CDR2 FQGNSA. Here the CDR3 reads CASSLAKAPGLTTKHPPNEQFF. CDR3 DNA: TGTGCCAGCAGCTTAGCCAAAGCCCCGGGACTTACGACTAAGCATCCACCCAATGAGCAGTTCTTC.

The rearrangement links TRBV10-2 to TRBJ2-7; TRBD1 or TRBD2 may be the D gene (5 bases each). The germline gives CDR1 WSHSY, CDR2 SAAADI. There are 16 residues in the CDR3. V was shortened by 8 bases and J by 0 bases, with 20 bases between the two germline ends. CDR3 loop: CASVGGIGLSSYEQYF. CDR3 DNA sequence: TGCGCCAGCGTTGGGGGTATCGGGCTGAGCTCCTACGAGCAGTACTTC.

The rearrangement uses TRBV14 and TRBJ2-5; D might be TRBD2 (6 bases). The CDR3 contains 15 residues. Germline-derived CDR1 and CDR2 are SGHDN and FVKESK. Trimming took off 1 base at V and 2 bases at J, with 11 bases between the two ends. In DNA form, the CDR3 reads TGTGCCAGCAGCCAAGCCCTCAGCGGGCAAGAGACCCAGTACTTC. Residues: CASSQALSGQETQYF.

This clone showed up just once. The chain recombines TRBV5-4 with TRBJ2-1, with D maybe TRBD1 (6 bases). Looked up from germline, CDR1 is SGHNT and CDR2 is YYREEE (reference sequence). The CDR3 totals 15 residues. The V gene lost 1 base and the J gene lost 8 bases, with 16 bases spanning the gap. As DNA, the CDR3 is TGTGCCAGCAGCTTGAGGCAGGGGTCTAAGGATGAGCAGTTCTTC. This codes for CASSLRQGSKDEQFF.

This clone came up once. This chain uses TRBV30 with TRBJ2-5, with D perhaps TRBD1 or TRBD2 (5 bases each). Trimming shortened V by 3 bases and J by 7 bases, and 12 bases separated the two germline ends. CDR1 is GTSNPN, CDR2 SVGIG, per germline (reference sequence). The CDR3 runs to 12 residues. The CDR3 is CAWRGEWGTQYF. The DNA of the CDR3 is TGTGCCTGGAGGGGGGAGTGGGGGACCCAGTACTTC.

This clone is a singleton in its sample. The V and J genes are TRBV6-1 and TRBJ1-1; D is ambiguous. CDR1 is MNHNS and CDR2 is SASEGT in the germline V gene. V lost 2 bases, J lost 0 bases, and 19 bases lay in between. This CDR3 is built from 18 residues. The CDR3 sequence is CASSENDGRTVMNTEAFF. CDR3 nucleotides: TGTGCCAGCAGTGAAAATGATGGGCGGACGGTCATGAACACTGAAGCTTTCTTT.

This clone occurred once. This chain joins TRBV27 and TRBJ2-7, with 10 positions matching TRBD1. V lost 2 bases, J lost 4 bases, and 5 bases stayed unmatched. Per the germline V gene, CDR1 is MNHEY and CDR2 is SMNVEV (reference sequence). There are 15 residues in the CDR3. CDR3 residues: CASSLTWDRGYEQYF. CDR3 DNA: TGTGCCAGCAGTTTAACCTGGGACAGGGGTTACGAGCAGTACTTC.

The chain links TRBV9 to TRBJ2-7; TRBD1 is a possible D gene (7 bases). CDR1 and CDR2 (germline): SGDLS, YYNGEE. Deletions cut 0 bases from V and 4 bases from J, with 23 bases between. This CDR3 is built from 18 residues. CDR3 residues: CASSVAEGGKGAPYEQYF. The CDR3 DNA reads TGTGCCAGCAGCGTAGCGGAAGGGGGGAAGGGGGCTCCGTACGAGCAGTACTTC. Based on the CDR3 plus reference TRBV9 and TRBJ2-7, the full variable domain is DSGVTQTPKHLITATGQRVTLRCSPRSGDLSVYWYQQSLDQGLQFLIQYYNGEERAKGNILERFSAQQFPDLHSELNLSSLELGDSALYFCASSVAEGGKGAPYEQYFGPGTRLTVT.

J is TRBJ2-5 and V is TRBV19; TRBD2 matches 11 bases. Germline trimming cut 1 base from V and 3 bases from J; bases unmatched to any gene: 4. From germline, CDR1 is LNHDA and CDR2 SQIVND (reference sequence). The CDR3 spans 16 residues. This CDR3 is CASSIVAGGPEETQYF. The CDR3 DNA is TGTGCCAGTAGTATAGTAGCGGGGGGGCCGGAAGAGACCCAGTACTTC.

The J gene is TRBJ2-5, the V gene TRBV5-1; no firm D call. From germline, CDR1 is SGHRS and CDR2 YFSETQ. The CDR3 is 13 residues long. The germline V and J ends were trimmed by 0 bases and 5 bases, with 8 bases remaining between them. CDR3 sequence: CASSLEGLETQYF. In DNA, the CDR3 is TGCGCCAGCAGCTTGGAAGGGTTGGAGACCCAGTACTTC.

This clone was seen only once. The genes are TRBV27 and TRBJ2-7; 8 bases fit TRBD1. This CDR3 has 14 amino acids. Germline V gene data show CDR1 as MNHEY and CDR2 as SMNVEV (reference sequence). V lost 2 bases to trimming and J lost 7 bases; unmatched junction nucleotides: 7. In DNA form, the CDR3 reads TGTGCCAGCAGTTTAGGGCAGGGGGCGAAGGAGCAGTACTTC. It codes for CASSLGQGAKEQYF.

The chain is built from TRBV6-1 and TRBJ1-2, with D possibly matching TRBD1 (5 bases). The length of the CDR3 is 12 residues. V was cut by 5 bases and J by 6 bases, with 10 bases left in between. Germline CDR1 MNHNS, CDR2 SASEGT. This CDR3 reads CASSWGRDGYTF. For the CDR3, the DNA is TGTGCCAGCAGTTGGGGCCGGGATGGCTACACCTTC.

About this clone: Other nucleotide sequences in the sample specify the same CDR3. The V call is TRBV5-1, the J call TRBJ1-2; TRBD1 matches at 12 bases. The CDR3 is made up of 15 amino acids. Germline-derived CDR1 and CDR2 are SGHRS and YFSETQ. V lost 4 bases to trimming and J lost 2 bases; unmatched junction nucleotides: 3. The CDR3: CASSPGQGANYGYTF. CDR3 in DNA: TGCGCCAGCAGCCCGGGACAGGGGGCCAACTATGGCTACACCTTC.

V usage is TRBV4-1 and J usage is TRBJ2-7; no reliable D call. This CDR3 region has 15 residues. V lost 0 bases and J 2 bases, leaving 11 bases between the germline ends. CDR1 is MGHRA and CDR2 is YSYEKL in the germline V gene. The CDR3 DNA follows: TGCGCCAGCAGCCAAGATCACTGGCAGACCTACGAGCAGTACTTC. Translating it yields CASSQDHWQTYEQYF.

In its sample, this clone was seen once. This chain joins TRBV6-1 and TRBJ2-7, with 7 positions matching TRBD1. This CDR3 is 14 amino acids long. V gave up 6 bases and J gave up 3 bases; unmatched junction bases: 8. Germline V gives CDR1 MNHNS, CDR2 SASEGT. The CDR3 protein is CASRPPGQLYEQYF. As DNA, the CDR3 is TGTGCCAGCAGGCCACCGGGACAGCTCTACGAGCAGTACTTC.

V and J are TRBV5-8 and TRBJ1-6; D unclear. The CDR3 runs to 15 residues. Between the trimmed V and J ends, which lost 0 bases and 4 bases, there was a span of 8 bases. Germline CDR1 and CDR2: SGHTS and YDEGEE. CDR3 sequence (DNA): TGTGCCAGCAGCTTGGGCAGCCGATATAATTCACCCCTCCACTTT. Translation: CASSLGSRYNSPLHF.

This chain connects TRBV7-8 to TRBJ2-1, with 7 nucleotides matching TRBD1. Germline V lookup: CDR1 SGHVS, CDR2 FQNEAQ. The CDR3 has 15 amino acids. V gave up 5 bases and J gave up 0 bases; unmatched junction bases: 4. CDR3 nucleotides: TGTGCCAGCAGCCCTCGGACAGGCTCCTACAATGAGCAGTTCTTC. Translation: CASSPRTGSYNEQFF.

The rearrangement uses TRBV29-1 and TRBJ1-1; D is perhaps TRBD1 (6 bases). Germline assignment: CDR1 SQVTM and CDR2 ANQGSEA. The CDR3 totals 12 residues. Trimming stripped 7 bases from V and 0 bases from J, with 9 bases between. The CDR3 DNA sequence: TGCAGCGCCGGACAGATGAACACTGAAGCTTTCTTT. It encodes CSAGQMNTEAFF.

This chain connects TRBV9 to TRBJ1-1, with TRBD1 matching 9 bases. Germline lookup yields CDR1 SGDLS and CDR2 YYNGEE. V shed 2 bases and J 4 bases; nucleotides not matched to a gene: 6. The CDR3 is 15 residues long. The chain's CDR3 is CASSVLSTGGTEAFF. CDR3 DNA sequence: TGTGCCAGCAGCGTCCTATCGACAGGGGGCACTGAAGCTTTCTTT.

The chain carries TRBV13 and TRBJ2-7; TRBD2 agrees at 8 bases. Germline loops: CDR1 PRHDT, CDR2 FYEKMQ (reference sequence). V shed 0 bases, J shed 0 bases, and the junction held 4 bases outside the gene matches. CDR3 length equals 16 residues. This CDR3 reads CASSLGQTSDSYEQYF. In nucleotides, the CDR3 is TGTGCCAGCAGCTTAGGGCAGACTAGCGACTCCTACGAGCAGTACTTC. The complete variable domain, with remaining parts taken from reference TRBV13 and TRBJ2-7, reads AAGVIQSPRHLIKEKRETATLKCYPIPRHDTVYWYQQGPGQDPQFLISFYEKMQSDKGSIPDRFSAQQFSDYHSELNMSSLELGDSALYFCASSLGQTSDSYEQYFGPGTRLTVT.

The V call is TRBV9, the J call TRBJ1-2; TRBD1 agrees at 8 bases. V lost 4 bases, J lost 5 bases, and 7 bases stayed unmatched. CDR1 SGDLS and CDR2 YYNGEE come from the germline V gene. This CDR3 has 14 residues. The CDR3 DNA is TGTGCCAGCAGCCAGGGACAGGCCCGGTATGGCTACACCTTC. It is translated as CASSQGQARYGYTF. Drawing the rest from reference TRBV9 and TRBJ1-2, the complete variable domain is DSGVTQTPKHLITATGQRVTLRCSPRSGDLSVYWYQQSLDQGLQFLIQYYNGEERAKGNILERFSAQQFPDLHSELNLSSLELGDSALYFCASSQGQARYGYTFGSGTRLTVV.

The chain joins TRBV5-5 to TRBJ1-2, with D perhaps TRBD1 (5 bases). The germline V and J ends were trimmed by 0 bases and 5 bases, with 14 bases remaining between them. CDR1 and CDR2 (germline): SGHKS, YYEKEE (reference sequence). CDR3 length equals 15 residues. Written as DNA, the CDR3 is TGTGCCAGCAGCTTGGGCATGGGGACTACGTATGGCTACACCTTC. Amino acid sequence: CASSLGMGTTYGYTF.

There are a few counts of this clone. This chain uses TRBV7-2 with TRBJ2-7; D remains unclear. Germline V CDR1 and CDR2: SGHTA, FQGNSA. The CDR3 contains 12 residues. Between the trimmed V and J ends, which lost 0 bases and 7 bases, there was a span of 7 bases. CDR3 region: CASSLAGREQYF. The CDR3 DNA is TGTGCCAGCAGCTTAGCCGGGCGGGAGCAGTACTTC.

The J gene is TRBJ2-3, the V gene TRBV5-1; 8 bases agree with TRBD2. V lost 5 bases, J lost 4 bases, and 9 bases stayed unmatched. The germline V gene has CDR1 SGHRS and CDR2 YFSETQ. CDR3 length: 15 amino acids. In DNA form, the CDR3 reads TGCGCCAGCAGGGCCGGGACTAGAGCTTCAGATACGCAGTATTTT. Translation gives CASRAGTRASDTQYF.

The genes are TRBV5-1 and TRBJ2-1; weak D call: TRBD1 (6 bases). Germline-derived CDR1 and CDR2 are SGHRS and YFSETQ. This CDR3 comprises 13 residues. Trimming took off 1 base at V and 15 bases at J, with 17 bases between the two ends. For the CDR3, the DNA is TGCGCCAGCAGCTTGTCCCAGGGGAGTGAGGGGTTCTTC. It yields the protein CASSLSQGSEGFF.